The 5 T cell receptor beta chains below were found in one sample sequenced in a study of blood T cell repertoires in COVID-19. TCRdb's copy holds only in-frame clones and misses some; the assay was immunoSEQ multiplex PCR. The table lists some 400,000 clones, more than 75% of them singletons. Sequencing was performed on peripheral blood. These receptors were taken from a human donor with acute or convalescent COVID-19. The donor label of this sample is uncertain.

This sequence joins TRBV24-1 and TRBJ2-7, with 8 positions matching TRBD2. The germline V gene encodes CDR1 KGHDR and CDR2 SFDVKD. V shed 1 base, J shed 2 bases, and the junction held 27 bases outside the gene matches. The CDR3 contains 23 residues. In DNA, the CDR3 is TGTGCCACCAGTGATTTTTTCACGGGACCTGTTATCGGGGGGGCGGTTATTCCCTACGAGCAGTACTTC. This encodes CATSDFFTGPVIGGAVIPYEQYF.

The chain is built from TRBV6-5 and TRBJ2-1; 10 bases line up with TRBD1. The CDR3 has 14 residues. Germline V gene sequence: CDR1 MNHEY, CDR2 SVGAGI. The trim removed 7 bases at V and 7 bases at J, leaving 7 bases unmatched. CDR3 region: CASNRDRGKNEQFF. Written as DNA, the CDR3 is TGTGCCAGCAACCGGGACAGGGGAAAGAATGAGCAGTTCTTC.

The gene calls are TRBV5-1 and TRBJ1-4, with D perhaps matching TRBD1 (6 bases). The V end lost 0 bases, the J end lost 8 bases, and 17 bases lay between the germline ends. CDR1 SGHRS and CDR2 YFSETQ come from the germline V gene. The CDR3 extends over 16 amino acids. The CDR3 sequence is CASSLAGGRDVEKLFF. The DNA of the CDR3 is TGCGCCAGCAGCTTGGCGGGGGGCAGGGATGTCGAAAAACTGTTTTTT. The full variable domain, in which reference TRBV5-1 and TRBJ1-4 provide the parts outside the CDR3, is KAGVTQTPRYLIKTRGQQVTLSCSPISGHRSVSWYQQTPGQGLQFLFEYFSETQRNKGNFPGRFSGRQFSNSRSEMNVSTLELGDSALYLCASSLAGGRDVEKLFFGSGTQLSVL.

This chain links TRBV5-1 with TRBJ2-4; 14 bases agree with TRBD2. Germline V gives CDR1 SGHRS, CDR2 YFSETQ. The CDR3 totals 21 residues. V was clipped by 2 bases and J by 0 bases; unmatched bases: 13. The CDR3 protein is CASSFPGLAGGPVLAKNIQYF. CDR3 DNA sequence: TGCGCCAGCAGCTTTCCCGGACTAGCGGGGGGACCAGTCTTAGCCAAAAACATTCAGTACTTC.

This clone was recorded once. The gene calls are TRBV29-1 and TRBJ1-2; no clear D. The length of the CDR3 is 10 residues. The germline V and J ends were trimmed by 3 bases and 8 bases, with 7 bases remaining between them. Germline V gives CDR1 SQVTM, CDR2 ANQGSEA. CDR3 DNA sequence: TGCAGCGTTGAGCATGGCGGCTACACCTTC. Encoded protein: CSVEHGGYTF.